Below, 10 T cell receptor beta chains from the same sample are listed, as sequenced in a study of T cell clonotyping in hematopoietic cell transplantation. The table came from immunoSEQ multiplex PCR; TCRdb's copy has only in-frame clones and leaves some out. The sample carries about 27,000 clones, more than 90% recorded once. Sequencing was carried out using peripheral blood mononuclear cells. Receptor source: a middle-aged man in good health. Some clones in this sample may be carry-over from other donors' samples.

This CDR3 is CASSRGTTNEKLFF. As DNA, the CDR3 is TGCGCCAGCAGTCGAGGAACAACTAATGAAAAACTGTTTTTT. This chain connects TRBV5-1 to TRBJ1-4; D is unclear. V was cut by 5 bases and J by 0 bases, with 8 bases left in between. The CDR3 is 14 amino acids. The germline CDR1 and CDR2 sequences are SGHRS and YFSETQ. The full variable domain, its missing parts supplied by reference TRBV5-1 and TRBJ1-4, is KAGVTQTPRYLIKTRGQQVTLSCSPISGHRSVSWYQQTPGQGLQFLFEYFSETQRNKGNFPGRFSGRQFSNSRSEMNVSTLELGDSALYLCASSRGTTNEKLFFGSGTQLSVL.

This sequence joins TRBV4-3 and TRBJ1-1; no definite D call. The V end was cut by 0 bases, the J end by 3 bases, with 5 bases between. This CDR3 comprises 13 residues. Germline V CDR1 and CDR2: LGHNA, YSLEER. The CDR3 coding sequence is TGCGCCAGCAGCCAAGAACCGCACACTGAAGCTTTCTTT. This gives the protein CASSQEPHTEAFF.

The CDR3 sequence is CASSLGSASYNEQFF. The CDR3 nucleotides are TGCGCCAGCAGCTTGGGGTCCGCTTCCTACAATGAGCAGTTCTTC. The chain links TRBV5-1 to TRBJ2-1; D is unresolved. In germline, CDR1 is SGHRS, CDR2 YFSETQ. CDR3 length: 15 amino acids. V was shortened by 0 bases and J by 1 base, with 8 bases between the two germline ends. Using reference TRBV5-1 and TRBJ2-1 for the parts outside the CDR3, the full variable domain is KAGVTQTPRYLIKTRGQQVTLSCSPISGHRSVSWYQQTPGQGLQFLFEYFSETQRNKGNFPGRFSGRQFSNSRSEMNVSTLELGDSALYLCASSLGSASYNEQFFGPGTRLTVL.

This chain uses TRBV19 with TRBJ1-5; TRBD1 is a possible D gene (5 bases). CDR3 length equals 18 residues. Germline CDR1 reads LNHDA; CDR2 reads SQIVND (reference sequence). V shed 3 bases and J shed 6 bases, with 24 bases lying between them. The CDR3 loop reads CASSILAGSEVLSQPQHF. Written as DNA, the CDR3 is TGTGCCAGTAGTATTCTGGCAGGGTCGGAAGTGTTGAGTCAGCCCCAGCATTTT.

This clone was recorded only once. The V call is TRBV6-5, the J call TRBJ1-6; D possibly corresponds to TRBD1 (5 bases). The CDR3 totals 13 residues. Deletions cut 8 bases from V and 5 bases from J, with 10 bases between. In germline, CDR1 is MNHEY, CDR2 SVGAGI. The CDR3 region has the DNA TGTGCCAGCTCCGGGGCCCATAATTCACCCCTCCACTTT. Its protein is CASSGAHNSPLHF.

This clone was observed a few times. The chain combines TRBV4-3 with TRBJ1-6; D might be TRBD1 (5 bases). The V and J ends lost 1 base and 6 bases respectively, with 10 bases between them. Germline values: CDR1 LGHNA, CDR2 YSLEER. The CDR3 covers 15 residues. CDR3 in amino acids: CASSQAATANSPLHF. In nucleotides, the CDR3 is TGCGCCAGCAGCCAAGCCGCGACAGCTAATTCACCCCTCCACTTT.

J is TRBJ2-7 and V is TRBV29-1; D is ambiguous. Trimming stripped 6 bases from V and 0 bases from J, with 12 bases between. The CDR3 sequence is 13 residues long. Per germline, CDR1 SQVTM and CDR2 ANQGSEA. For the CDR3, the DNA is TGCAGCGTCTATTTAATTAACTCCTACGAGCAGTACTTC. Residues: CSVYLINSYEQYF.

In DNA form, the CDR3 reads TGTGCCAGCAGGATGGGACAGGGACTCTACGAGCAGTACTTC. Its protein product is CASRMGQGLYEQYF. The rearrangement joins TRBV6-5 to TRBJ2-7, with 9 nucleotides matching TRBD1. Trimming at V came to 6 bases and at J to 3 bases, leaving 6 bases not matched to a gene. Germline V gene sequence: CDR1 MNHEY, CDR2 SVGAGI. This CDR3 has 14 residues.

This chain links TRBV6-5 with TRBJ1-6; no clear D. CDR1 and CDR2 from the germline V gene are MNHEY and SVGAGI. Deletions cut 0 bases from V and 7 bases from J, with 10 bases between. The CDR3 is made up of 15 amino acids. This CDR3 is CASSYSGRKNSPLHF. CDR3 nucleotide sequence: TGTGCCAGCAGTTACTCGGGCAGAAAGAATTCACCCCTCCACTTT.

The chain joins TRBV29-1 to TRBJ1-4; D is unclear. Germline V gene lookup returns CDR1 SQVTM and CDR2 ANQGSEA. CDR3 length: 13 amino acids. Trimming took off 7 bases at V and 4 bases at J, with 13 bases between the two ends. The CDR3 spells CSASRAINEKLFF. The CDR3 region has the DNA TGCAGCGCGTCCCGGGCCATTAATGAAAAACTGTTTTTT.